These T cell receptor beta chains were read from a single sample in a study of cytomegalovirus exposure and HLA in healthy donors. The table came from immunoSEQ multiplex PCR; TCRdb's copy has only in-frame clones and leaves some out. This sample has roughly 250,000 clones, with almost 85% found just once. The sequencing sample was made of PBMCs. The source of these receptors is a woman aged 35 to 49 in good health and CMV-seropositive. Both conserved end residues are part of each CDR3. D genes are given only for firm matches. Size tells how often a clone was seen (once, few, many) or the class of an expanded clone, and some rows leave it out.

J gene,clone size,CDR3 length,V gene,D gene,CDR3 protein,CDR3 DNA
TRBJ1-6,few,12,TRBV5-6,-,CASSLGGVPLHF,TGTGCCAGCAGCTTGGGCGGGGTGCCCCTCCACTTT
TRBJ2-7,once,17,TRBV2,TRBD2,CTSSEALPSGGSYEQYF,TGTACCAGCAGTGAAGCGCTTCCTAGCGGAGGATCTTACGAGCAGTACTTC
TRBJ1-1,-,13,TRBV6-1,-,CASRATVNTEAFF,TGTGCCAGCAGGGCGACAGTGAACACTGAAGCTTTCTTT
TRBJ2-1,-,15,TRBV7-9,TRBD2,CASSGGLASLSEQFF,TGTGCCAGCAGCGGTGGACTAGCATCCCTCAGTGAGCAGTTCTTC
TRBJ1-2,few,12,TRBV6-1,-,CASEGVLDGYTF,TGTGCCAGCGAGGGGGTACTTGATGGCTACACCTTC
TRBJ2-1,few,14,TRBV11-1,TRBD1,CASSQRQGYNEQFF,TGTGCCAGCAGCCAACGACAGGGGTATAATGAGCAGTTCTTC
TRBJ2-5,-,18,TRBV4-2,-,CASSQRPSGPQGVETQYF,TGTGCCAGCAGCCAACGGCCTAGCGGGCCTCAGGGGGTAGAGACCCAGTACTTC
TRBJ2-2,-,17,TRBV7-6,TRBD2,CASSPGLAGVVGGELFF,TGTGCCAGCAGCCCGGGACTAGCGGGAGTTGTTGGCGGGGAGCTGTTTTTT
TRBJ2-3,once,15,TRBV11-2,TRBD1,CASSSQTGPTDTQYF,TGTGCCAGCAGCTCGCAGACAGGGCCCACAGATACGCAGTATTTT
TRBJ2-2,-,14,TRBV6-4,-,CASSPDRDTGELFF,TGTGCCAGCAGTCCGGACAGAGACACCGGGGAGCTGTTTTTT
TRBJ1-1,-,16,TRBV7-9,TRBD1,CASSHVGTALNTEAFF,TGTGCCAGCAGCCACGTAGGGACAGCCCTGAACACTGAAGCTTTCTTT